The rows below give T cell receptor beta chains drawn from one sample of a study of cytomegalovirus exposure and HLA in healthy donors. Here immunoSEQ multiplex PCR was the method, and the copy in TCRdb shows in-frame clones only, minus some. The sample yields some 110,000 clones, roughly 75% seen once. The specimen sequenced was PBMCs. Source of these receptors: a man aged 40-50 years in good health and CMV-seronegative. Both conserved end residues are part of each CDR3. D genes are given only for firm matches. Not all rows give a size; the values are once, few, many and, for expanded clones, a class.

DNA: TGTGCCAGCAGCTTAGTCCTAGCGGGGGGGCTCAATGAGCAGTTCTTC; CDR3: CASSLVLAGGLNEQFF; V: TRBV7-2; J: TRBJ2-1; D: TRBD2; size: .
DNA: TGTGCCAGCAGCTTGGCGCTGAGCGCGAACACCGGGGAGCTGTTTTTT; CDR3: CASSLALSANTGELFF; V: TRBV5-8; J: TRBJ2-2; D: .; size: .
DNA: TGTGCCAGCAGCCTCCTGAGTAGCGGCACAGATACGCAGTATTTT; CDR3: CASSLLSSGTDTQYF; V: TRBV7-9; J: TRBJ2-3; D: .; size: .
DNA: TGTGCCAGCAGTTTGCTCGGGGGCTCCTACAATGAGCAGTTCTTC; CDR3: CASSLLGGSYNEQFF; V: TRBV28; J: TRBJ2-1; D: .; size: .
DNA: TGTGCCAGCAGCTCCGACAGGGGATACCAAGAGACCCAGTACTTC; CDR3: CASSSDRGYQETQYF; V: TRBV7-6; J: TRBJ2-5; D: TRBD1; size: .
DNA: TGTGCCAGCAGCTTAGATTCGGGGGGCACTGAAGCTTTCTTT; CDR3: CASSLDSGGTEAFF; V: TRBV11-2; J: TRBJ1-1; D: .; size: .
DNA: TGTGCCAGCAGGCCGGGACAGGCCTACGAGCAGTACTTC; CDR3: CASRPGQAYEQYF; V: TRBV27; J: TRBJ2-7; D: TRBD1; size: few
DNA: TGTGCCAGCAGCGCGGGACTAGCGGGGGGGCAAGTCTCCTACGAGCAGTACTTC; CDR3: CASSAGLAGGQVSYEQYF; V: TRBV9; J: TRBJ2-7; D: TRBD2; size: .
DNA: TGTGCCAGTAGGGGAACTAGCGGGGGATACGAGCAGTACTTC; CDR3: CASRGTSGGYEQYF; V: TRBV6-1; J: TRBJ2-7; D: TRBD2; size: .
DNA: TGCGCCAGCAGCTGGGGACAACCTAACTATGGCTACACCTTC; CDR3: CASSWGQPNYGYTF; V: TRBV5-1; J: TRBJ1-2; D: .; size: .
DNA: TGTGCCAGCAGTTTCGTGGGACAGGTTCCCGGGGAGCTGTTTTTT; CDR3: CASSFVGQVPGELFF; V: TRBV27; J: TRBJ2-2; D: TRBD1; size: .
DNA: TGTGCCAGCAGCTTGGCAACGGAAGAGACCCAGTACTTC; CDR3: CASSLATEETQYF; V: TRBV5-4; J: TRBJ2-5; D: .; size: .
DNA: TGTGCCAGCAGGCAGGGTTATAATTCATCCCTCCACTTT; CDR3: CASRQGYNSSLHF; V: TRBV2; J: TRBJ1-6; D: .; size: .
DNA: TGTTCCAGCAGCTCATACGGGGATGGCTACACCTTC; CDR3: CSSSSYGDGYTF; V: TRBV7-9; J: TRBJ1-2; D: .; size: .
DNA: TGTGCCAGCAGGGATCAGGGCTGGGAGACCCAGTACTTC; CDR3: CASRDQGWETQYF; V: TRBV5-8; J: TRBJ2-5; D: .; size: .
DNA: TGCGCCAGCTTCGGGACTAGCGGTTCCAGGACCCAGTACTTC; CDR3: CASFGTSGSRTQYF; V: TRBV10-2; J: TRBJ2-5; D: TRBD2; size: .
DNA: TGTGCCAGCAGCCCGACAGGGGGTCGGGGAAACACCATATATTTT; CDR3: CASSPTGGRGNTIYF; V: TRBV4-2; J: TRBJ1-3; D: TRBD1; size: .
DNA: TGTTCCAGCAGCCAGGACAGACAGGAGCAGTACTTC; CDR3: CSSSQDRQEQYF; V: TRBV7-9; J: TRBJ2-7; D: .; size: .
DNA: TGTGCCAGCAGCTTACGACAGACAGCTAATTCACCCCTCCACTTT; CDR3: CASSLRQTANSPLHF; V: TRBV13; J: TRBJ1-6; D: .; size: .
DNA: TGTGCCAGCAGTTTATACCCGGGACAGGGTCTTCCCGGGGAGCTGTTTTTT; CDR3: CASSLYPGQGLPGELFF; V: TRBV27; J: TRBJ2-2; D: TRBD1; size: once
DNA: TGTGCAAGTCGCTTAGGGACTAGCGGAGACAATGAGCAGTTCTTC; CDR3: CASRLGTSGDNEQFF; V: TRBV12-2; J: TRBJ2-1; D: .; size: once
DNA: TGTGCCAGCAGCTTAGAGGACGGGGGGCTTGGGTATGGCTACACCTTC; CDR3: CASSLEDGGLGYGYTF; V: TRBV7-8; J: TRBJ1-2; D: .; size: .
DNA: TGTGCCAGCAGCGTCGCCGGGACAGGTGACACCGGGGAGCTGTTTTTT; CDR3: CASSVAGTGDTGELFF; V: TRBV9; J: TRBJ2-2; D: TRBD1; size: .
DNA: TGTGCCAGCTCACCAAGACTAGCGGGGGGCAGCTCCTACAATGAGCAGTTCTTC; CDR3: CASSPRLAGGSSYNEQFF; V: TRBV18; J: TRBJ2-1; D: TRBD2; size: few
DNA: TGCGCCAGCAGCCAAATGCAGGGGGCGAACGGGGCCAACGTCCTGACTTTC; CDR3: CASSQMQGANGANVLTF; V: TRBV4-1; J: TRBJ2-6; D: TRBD1; size: .
DNA: TGTGCCAGCAGCGGAGAAGTACTAGCGGGGTGGCAGACCCAGTACTTC; CDR3: CASSGEVLAGWQTQYF; V: TRBV7-6; J: TRBJ2-5; D: TRBD2; size: .
DNA: TGTGCCAGCTCATCGGGACAAAACACTGAAGCTTTCTTT; CDR3: CASSSGQNTEAFF; V: TRBV18; J: TRBJ1-1; D: .; size: .
DNA: TGTGCCAGCATCCTAGGGGGTAGTGGAAACACCATATATTTT; CDR3: CASILGGSGNTIYF; V: TRBV28; J: TRBJ1-3; D: .; size: once
DNA: TGTGCCAGCAGCCCGGACAGGGACACCGGGGAGCTGTTTTTT; CDR3: CASSPDRDTGELFF; V: TRBV7-9; J: TRBJ2-2; D: TRBD1; size: .
DNA: TGCGCCAGCAGGCTGGGGACAGGGAACTCTGGAAACACCATATATTTT; CDR3: CASRLGTGNSGNTIYF; V: TRBV5-1; J: TRBJ1-3; D: TRBD1; size: .
DNA: TGTGCCAGCAGTTTTGGGGCAGCCTCGGAGCTGTTTTTT; CDR3: CASSFGAASELFF; V: TRBV27; J: TRBJ2-2; D: .; size: .
DNA: TGCGCCAGCAGCCAAGGGACAGGGAACTATGGCTACACCTTC; CDR3: CASSQGTGNYGYTF; V: TRBV4-1; J: TRBJ1-2; D: TRBD1; size: .
DNA: TGTGCCAGCAGTCCCAGGGGTTCCCTATCCTACGAGCAGTACTTC; CDR3: CASSPRGSLSYEQYF; V: TRBV28; J: TRBJ2-7; D: .; size: few
DNA: TGTGCCGGCAGTTCCGACCGGGGATACGCGAACACCGGGGAGCTGTTTTTT; CDR3: CAGSSDRGYANTGELFF; V: TRBV27; J: TRBJ2-2; D: .; size: .
DNA: TGTGCCAGCAGGACAGGATCGTTGTGGAGCACTGAAGCTTTCTTT; CDR3: CASRTGSLWSTEAFF; V: TRBV6-6; J: TRBJ1-1; D: .; size: .
DNA: TGTGCCAGCAGTCCCTTGGACAGGGGGCGCGGGAATCAGCCCCAGCATTTT; CDR3: CASSPLDRGRGNQPQHF; V: TRBV27; J: TRBJ1-5; D: TRBD1; size: .
DNA: TGTGCCAGCAGCTTTTGGAGACAGGGCACAGATACGCAGTATTTT; CDR3: CASSFWRQGTDTQYF; V: TRBV5-4; J: TRBJ2-3; D: .; size: .
DNA: TGTGCCAGCTCACCACCTAGCGGGGGACAAGAGACCCAGTACTTC; CDR3: CASSPPSGGQETQYF; V: TRBV18; J: TRBJ2-5; D: TRBD2; size: few
DNA: TGTGCCAGCAGCTTAGGGACTAGCGGGGGGGTTATAGCCTACGAGCAGTACTTC; CDR3: CASSLGTSGGVIAYEQYF; V: TRBV7-2; J: TRBJ2-7; D: TRBD2; size: .
DNA: TGTGCCAGCAGCATGCGGAAGCAAGAGACCCAGTACTTC; CDR3: CASSMRKQETQYF; V: TRBV21-1; J: TRBJ2-5; D: .; size: .
DNA: TGCAGCGGAGGCGGGGCCGAAGAGACCCAGTACTTC; CDR3: CSGGGAEETQYF; V: TRBV29-1; J: TRBJ2-5; D: .; size: .
DNA: TGCAGCGTTGCCCGGGGCACTGAAGCTTTCTTT; CDR3: CSVARGTEAFF; V: TRBV29-1; J: TRBJ1-1; D: .; size: .